What follows are 27 T cell receptor beta chains derived from one specimen sequenced in a study of T cell responses to AZD1222 COVID-19 vaccine. Repertoires were generated with immunoSEQ multiplex PCR, while TCRdb's copy carries only in-frame clones and drops some. The table has about 190,000 clones, over 75% seen once; the top ten hold approximately 6.9%. The sequencing used peripheral blood, collected on day 0 of AZD1222 vaccination. These receptors were taken from an adult in good health.

The chain has TRBV2 and TRBJ2-3, with D possibly matching TRBD1 (6 bases). Trimming left V 3 bases short and J 3 bases short, with 16 bases between. This CDR3 region has 16 residues. In germline, CDR1 is SNHLY, CDR2 FYNNEI. CDR3 in DNA: TGTGCCAGCAGTGAGGGCCACAGGGTAACAACAGATACGCAGTATTTT. It specifies CASSEGHRVTTDTQYF. The whole variable domain, filled in from reference TRBV2 and TRBJ2-3, reads EPEVTQTPSHQVTQMGQEVILRCVPISNHLYFYWYRQILGQKVEFLVSFYNNEISEKSEIFDDQFSVERPDGSNFTLKIRSTKLEDSAMYFCASSEGHRVTTDTQYFGPGTRLTVL.

The chain has TRBV28 and TRBJ1-2; D call uncertain. Trimming stripped 4 bases from V and 3 bases from J, with 21 bases between. There are 17 residues in the CDR3. From germline, CDR1 is MDHEN and CDR2 SYDVKM. The CDR3 is CASSSSSLVGADYGYTF. The CDR3 nucleotides read TGTGCCAGCAGTTCCTCCTCCCTGGTGGGCGCTGACTATGGCTACACCTTC.

The chain employs TRBV6-1 and TRBJ1-4; unclear D gene. The CDR3 is made up of 14 amino acids. Per germline, CDR1 MNHNS and CDR2 SASEGT. Trimming cost V 1 base and J 2 bases, with 5 bases left between them. CDR3 loop: CASSEDGTNEKLFF. CDR3 in DNA: TGTGCCAGCAGTGAAGACGGGACTAATGAAAAACTGTTTTTT.

The CDR3 region has the DNA TGTGCCAGCAGCCAAGATGATGGGTGGGGCTCTCGGACCCAGTACTTC. Encoded protein: CASSQDDGWGSRTQYF. The gene calls are TRBV3-1 (or the pseudogene TRBV3-2) and TRBJ2-5; TRBD1 might be the D (5 bases). Trimming cost V 0 bases and J 7 bases, with 18 bases left between them. Germline loops: CDR1 LGHDT, CDR2 YNNKEL (reference sequence). This CDR3 has 16 amino acids.

V gene TRBV5-4 combines with J gene TRBJ1-2, with D possibly matching TRBD1 (6 bases). This CDR3 has 15 amino acids. Trimming pared 0 bases from V and 4 bases from J, leaving 13 bases between. Germline CDR1 is SGHNT and CDR2 is YYREEE (reference sequence). The chain's CDR3 is CASSLEQGGIYGYTF. The CDR3, as DNA: TGTGCCAGCAGCTTGGAACAGGGTGGGATCTATGGCTACACCTTC.

V usage is TRBV18 and J usage is TRBJ2-3; D perhaps matches TRBD2 (7 bases). The CDR3 contains 15 residues. From germline, CDR1 is KGHSH and CDR2 LQKENI. V lost 0 bases and J 4 bases, leaving 11 bases between the germline ends. CDR3 DNA sequence: TGTGCCAGCTCACCACCGGGGGGGCTGGCAGATACGCAGTATTTT. It encodes CASSPPGGLADTQYF.

This rearrangement joins TRBV27 to TRBJ2-5; no definite D call. The CDR3 is 14 residues long. CDR1 MNHEY and CDR2 SMNVEV come from the germline V gene (reference sequence). V lost 8 bases and J 2 bases, leaving 15 bases between the germline ends. The CDR3 sequence is CASSPVDRQETQYF. The CDR3 DNA follows: TGTGCCAGCTCACCGGTTGACCGTCAAGAGACCCAGTACTTC.

This chain joins TRBV9 and TRBJ1-4; TRBD1 might be the D (6 bases). Per the germline V gene, CDR1 is SGDLS and CDR2 is YYNGEE. Trimming took off 3 bases at V and 0 bases at J, with 9 bases between the two ends. The CDR3 has 15 residues. CDR3 nucleotide sequence: TGTGCCAGCAGCGCTTCAGGGGCAACTAATGAAAAACTGTTTTTT. It yields the protein CASSASGATNEKLFF.

The chain has TRBV5-1 and TRBJ2-3; the D gene is possibly TRBD2 (5 bases). V gave up 7 bases and J gave up 3 bases, with 12 bases separating them. There are 13 residues in the CDR3. Germline CDR1 and CDR2: SGHRS and YFSETQ. The CDR3 DNA follows: TGCGCCAGCGGAGAAGGCGGGACAGATACGCAGTATTTT. Translation gives CASGEGGTDTQYF.

This clone was observed once. The chain has TRBV7-3 and TRBJ2-5, with TRBD1 matching 7 bases. The CDR3 consists of 15 residues. Germline V CDR1 and CDR2: SGHTA, FQGTGA. V lost 2 bases and J lost 4; bases outside the gene matches: 7. The chain's CDR3 is CASSLRQGDRETQYF. DNA for the CDR3: TGTGCCAGCAGCTTACGACAGGGTGACCGAGAGACCCAGTACTTC.

The chain uses TRBV13 and TRBJ2-5; D may be TRBD1 or TRBD2 (6 bases each). V was shortened by 5 bases and J by 2 bases, with 27 bases between the two germline ends. This CDR3 comprises 19 residues. Germline values: CDR1 PRHDT, CDR2 FYEKMQ (reference sequence). The CDR3 nucleotides are TGTGCCAGCAGCAGTAGGGGGGAGGCCGCTGGAGACTCACAAGAGACCCAGTACTTC. Residues: CASSSRGEAAGDSQETQYF.

This rearrangement joins TRBV5-1 to TRBJ2-2; D may be TRBD1 or TRBD2 (5 bases each). This CDR3 is 14 amino acids long. Trimming cost V 0 bases and J 5 bases, with 8 bases left between them. CDR1 is SGHRS, CDR2 YFSETQ, per germline. For the CDR3, the DNA is TGCGCCAGCAGCTTGGAGAGGGGAACCGGGGAGCTGTTTTTT. Its protein product is CASSLERGTGELFF.

As regards this clone: This sample also contains other DNA sequences that code for the same CDR3. The chain is built from TRBV3-1 (or the pseudogene TRBV3-2) and TRBJ1-1; D is uncertain. Between the trimmed V and J ends, which lost 0 bases and 9 bases, there was a span of 5 bases. Germline V gives CDR1 LGHDT, CDR2 YNNKEL (reference sequence). The CDR3 sequence is 11 residues long. For the CDR3, the DNA is TGTGCCAGCAGCCAAGATCTCAAAGCTTTCTTT. This gives the protein CASSQDLKAFF.

This clone has only a few counts. The CDR3 DNA reads TGCAGCGTTCTTCAGGGGTTCGGGAATGAAAAACTGTTTTTT. This sequence encodes CSVLQGFGNEKLFF. V and J are TRBV29-1 and TRBJ1-4, with D possibly being TRBD1 (6 bases). The V end was cut by 5 bases, the J end by 5 bases, with 15 bases between. The V gene's germline CDR1 is SQVTM and CDR2 ANQGSEA. There are 14 residues in the CDR3.

This clone was counted only a few times. This rearrangement joins TRBV9 to TRBJ2-5; D may correspond to TRBD1 or TRBD2 (6 bases each). This CDR3 has 15 residues. The germline CDR1 and CDR2 sequences are SGDLS and YYNGEE. V was trimmed by 4 bases and J by 5 bases, leaving 18 bases between them. This chain's CDR3 is CASSSGHQRGETQYF. CDR3 bases: TGTGCCAGCAGCTCGGGACATCAACGGGGGGAGACCCAGTACTTC.

V is TRBV19 and J is TRBJ2-2; no firm D call. V was pared by 4 bases and J by 5 bases, with 14 bases between. In germline, CDR1 is LNHDA, CDR2 SQIVND (reference sequence). The CDR3 runs 15 residues. CDR3 in amino acids: CASSTTRRSTGELFF. The CDR3 DNA follows: TGTGCCAGTAGTACCACCCGACGGAGTACCGGGGAGCTGTTTTTT.

This rearrangement joins TRBV7-3 to TRBJ2-1; TRBD2 matches 9 bases. The germline gives CDR1 SGHTA, CDR2 FQGTGA. The junction had 6 bases not matched to a gene; V was cut back by 5 bases and J by 13 bases. The length of the CDR3 is 12 residues. CDR3 in DNA: TGTGCCAGCAGCCCAAGCGGGGGGCTTCAGTTCTTC. Its protein product is CASSPSGGLQFF.

The rearrangement uses TRBV15 and TRBJ2-5; D possibly corresponds to TRBD2 (5 bases). CDR3 length: 14 residues. Trimming shortened V by 8 bases and J by 4 bases, and 17 bases separated the two germline ends. Germline V gene sequence: CDR1 LNHNV, CDR2 YYDKDF (reference sequence). In DNA, the CDR3 is TGTGCCACCGCAATACGGAGGTTCGGAGAGACCCAGTACTTC. This translates into CATAIRRFGETQYF.

The chain has TRBV18 and TRBJ1-2; D not resolved. V gave up 5 bases and J gave up 5 bases, with 27 bases separating them. CDR3 length: 18 residues. The germline V gene encodes CDR1 KGHSH and CDR2 LQKENI. The CDR3 loop reads CASSALKGPGEGKYGYTF. The CDR3 bases are TGTGCCAGCTCAGCGTTAAAGGGTCCGGGAGAGGGAAAGTATGGCTACACCTTC.

In this sample, this clone turned up once. This chain links TRBV20-1 with TRBJ2-1; D is perhaps TRBD1 (6 bases). Trimming removed 3 bases from V and 6 bases from J, with 18 bases in between. In germline, CDR1 is DFQATT, CDR2 SNEGSKA (reference sequence). CDR3 size: 15 residues. The CDR3: CSASGMAGDGNEQFF. Here the CDR3 DNA reads TGCAGTGCTAGTGGAATGGCAGGGGACGGCAATGAGCAGTTCTTC.

The chain uses TRBV7-9 and TRBJ2-7, with D possibly matching TRBD2 (7 bases). The CDR3 extends over 15 amino acids. V gave up 0 bases and J gave up 3 bases, with 12 bases separating them. Germline CDR1 and CDR2: SEHNR and FQNEAQ (reference sequence). This CDR3 reads CASSLAGGLDYEQYV. As DNA, the CDR3 is TGTGCCAGCAGCTTAGCGGGGGGGCTCGACTACGAGCAGTACGTC.

The chain uses TRBV27 and TRBJ1-1; D remains ambiguous. Germline V gene sequence: CDR1 MNHEY, CDR2 SMNVEV (reference sequence). V lost 7 bases, J lost 7 bases, and 31 bases lay in between. The CDR3 contains 18 residues. CDR3 amino acids: CASTRSSITKAPHNEAFF. The CDR3 DNA is TGTGCCAGCACCCGGTCTTCTATTACCAAGGCTCCCCACAATGAAGCTTTCTTT.

V usage is TRBV7-9 and J usage is TRBJ1-1, with 7 bases that match TRBD1. Trimming cost V 1 base and J 2 bases; bases outside gene matches: 7. This CDR3 comprises 16 residues. Germline V gives CDR1 SEHNR, CDR2 FQNEAQ (reference sequence). CDR3 nucleotides: TGTGCCAGCAGCTTAGAATCAGGGGGGCCAAACACTGAAGCTTTCTTT. Protein: CASSLESGGPNTEAFF. The full variable domain, rest sourced from reference TRBV7-9 and TRBJ1-1, is DTGVSQNPRHKITKRGQNVTFRCDPISEHNRLYWYRQTLGQGPEFLTYFQNEAQLEKSRLLSDRFSAERPKGSFSTLEIQRTEQGDSAMYLCASSLESGGPNTEAFFGQGTRLTVV.

The V and J genes are TRBV23-1 and TRBJ2-3; TRBD2 matches 9 bases. TRBV23-1 is reported as an ORF; its role is uncertain. V gave up 6 bases and J gave up 5 bases; unmatched junction bases: 15. There are 17 residues in the CDR3. CDR3 sequence (DNA): TGCGCCAGCAGACGGACTAGCGTTCCCCTGGTGGGAGATACGCAGTATTTT. Protein: CASRRTSVPLVGDTQYF.

This clone turned up a few times. The chain recombines TRBV7-3 with TRBJ2-2, with D perhaps matching TRBD2 (5 bases). The V and J ends lost 5 bases and 6 bases respectively, with 13 bases between them. CDR3 length equals 14 residues. Looked up from germline, CDR1 is SGHTA and CDR2 is FQGTGA. CDR3 sequence: CASSRDTSSGELFF. The CDR3, as DNA: TGTGCCAGCAGCAGAGATACTAGTTCCGGGGAGCTGTTTTTT.

This clone has only a few counts. CDR3 sequence reads: CASSGRGYGYTF. As DNA, the CDR3 is TGTGCCAGCAGTGGGAGAGGCTATGGCTACACCTTC. The rearrangement uses TRBV25-1 and TRBJ1-2; no firm D call. From germline, CDR1 is MGHDK and CDR2 SYGVNS. This CDR3 contains 12 residues. V was clipped by 4 bases and J by 4 bases, with 7 bases between them.

The CDR3 region is CAWMLPGYEQYV. CDR3 coding DNA: TGTGCCTGGATGCTACCCGGCTACGAGCAGTACGTC. This sequence joins TRBV30 and TRBJ2-7; D uncertain. Per the germline V gene, CDR1 is GTSNPN and CDR2 is SVGIG (reference sequence). V was pared by 4 bases and J by 3 bases, with 10 bases between. CDR3 length: 12 amino acids.